This TCR beta chain was identified during a study of metastatic and nonmetastatic thyroid tumors. The overall study: Both malignant and benign thyroid patients supplied peripheral blood and tumor or nodule tissue samples, across which the repertoires of these patients were then compared. Notes on the study in general: Within blood and tumor, benign nodules reportedly had significantly lower TCR beta diversity than malignant thyroid tumors did.

Study processing details: Using the CDR3 differences seen across clinicopathological groups, the authors built a distant-metastasis classifier for papillary thyroid cancer, which was meant to discriminate distant-metastatic patients. TCRdb called clones again from the PCR reads with MiXCR. The V and J calls shown here were made by TCRdb, not taken from the authors' results. This sample has roughly 15,000 clones, with approximately 12% found just once. By proportion, this clone is medium-sized. The antigen is not known. V dropped 8 bases and J dropped 3 bases, with 17 bases sitting between them. This CDR3 is built from 15 residues. Among the patients, none had received any treatment before thyroid surgery.

The specimen was blood. This receptor was taken from a female donor with papillary thyroid cancer or a benign thyroid nodule (not recorded which). Some clones in this sample may be carry-over from other donors' samples. This chain joins TRBV12-3 or TRBV12-4 and TRBJ2-1; D gene unclear. CDR3 coding DNA: TGTGCCAGCCGAAGCAGGTGGCAAAACTACAATGAGCAGTTCTTC. Translating it yields CASRSRWQNYNEQFF.